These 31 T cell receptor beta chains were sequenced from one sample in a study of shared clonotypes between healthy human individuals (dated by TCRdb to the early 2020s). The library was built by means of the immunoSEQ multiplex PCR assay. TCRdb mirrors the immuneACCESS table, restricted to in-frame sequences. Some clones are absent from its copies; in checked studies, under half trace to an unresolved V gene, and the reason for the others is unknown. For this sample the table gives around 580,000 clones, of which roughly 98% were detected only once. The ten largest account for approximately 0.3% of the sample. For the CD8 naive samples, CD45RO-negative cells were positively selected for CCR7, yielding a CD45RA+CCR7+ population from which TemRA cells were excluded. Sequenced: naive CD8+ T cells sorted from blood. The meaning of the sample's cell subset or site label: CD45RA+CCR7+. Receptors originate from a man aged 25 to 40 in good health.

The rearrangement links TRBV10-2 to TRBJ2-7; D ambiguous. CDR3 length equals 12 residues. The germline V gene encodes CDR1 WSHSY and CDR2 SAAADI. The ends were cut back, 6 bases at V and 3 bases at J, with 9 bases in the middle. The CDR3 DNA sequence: TGCGCCAGCAGGGAACTACGCTACGAGCAGTACTTC. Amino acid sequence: CASRELRYEQYF.

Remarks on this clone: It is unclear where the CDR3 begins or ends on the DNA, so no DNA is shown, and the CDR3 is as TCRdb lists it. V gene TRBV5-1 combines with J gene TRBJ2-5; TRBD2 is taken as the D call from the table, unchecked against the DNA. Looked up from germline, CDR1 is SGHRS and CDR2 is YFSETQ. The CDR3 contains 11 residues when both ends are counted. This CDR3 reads CASSFGRGTYF.

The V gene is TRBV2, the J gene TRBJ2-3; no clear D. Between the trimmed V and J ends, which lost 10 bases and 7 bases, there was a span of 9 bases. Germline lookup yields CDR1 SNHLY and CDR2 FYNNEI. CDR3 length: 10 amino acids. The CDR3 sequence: CAIRTYTQYF. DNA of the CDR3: TGTGCCATCCGGACCTATACGCAGTATTTT.

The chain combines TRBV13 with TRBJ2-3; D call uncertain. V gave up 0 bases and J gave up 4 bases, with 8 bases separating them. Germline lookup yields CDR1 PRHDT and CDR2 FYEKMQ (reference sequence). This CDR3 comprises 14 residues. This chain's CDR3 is CASSLGISADTQYF. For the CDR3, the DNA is TGTGCCAGCAGCTTAGGGATTTCCGCAGATACGCAGTATTTT.

The CDR3 region has the DNA TGTGCCAGCAGCTTGACTAGCAATCAGCCCCAGCATTTT. Protein: CASSLTSNQPQHF. The chain recombines TRBV5-5 with TRBJ1-5; D gene unclear. Germline V gives CDR1 SGHKS, CDR2 YYEKEE (reference sequence). Trimming cost V 1 base and J 0 bases, with 2 bases left between them. The CDR3 contains 13 residues.

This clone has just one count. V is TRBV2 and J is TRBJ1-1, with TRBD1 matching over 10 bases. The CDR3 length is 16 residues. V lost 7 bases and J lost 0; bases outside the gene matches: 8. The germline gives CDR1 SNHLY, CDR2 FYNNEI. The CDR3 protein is CASIGGTGVMNTEAFF. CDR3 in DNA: TGTGCCAGCATAGGAGGGACAGGGGTAATGAACACTGAAGCTTTCTTT. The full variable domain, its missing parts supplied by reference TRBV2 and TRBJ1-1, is EPEVTQTPSHQVTQMGQEVILRCVPISNHLYFYWYRQILGQKVEFLVSFYNNEISEKSEIFDDQFSVERPDGSNFTLKIRSTKLEDSAMYFCASIGGTGVMNTEAFFGQGTRLTVV.

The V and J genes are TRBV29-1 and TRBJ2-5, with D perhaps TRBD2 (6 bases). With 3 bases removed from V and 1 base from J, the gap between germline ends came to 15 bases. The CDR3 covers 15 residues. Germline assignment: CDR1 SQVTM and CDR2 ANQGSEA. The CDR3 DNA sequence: TGCAGCGTTGAGGTTAGCGGATATCCCCAAGAGACCCAGTACTTC. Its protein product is CSVEVSGYPQETQYF.

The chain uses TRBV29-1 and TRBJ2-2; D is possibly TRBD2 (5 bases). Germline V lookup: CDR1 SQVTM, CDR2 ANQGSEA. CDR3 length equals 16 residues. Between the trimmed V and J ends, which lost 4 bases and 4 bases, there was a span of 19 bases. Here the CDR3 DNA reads TGCAGCGTTGGAGTGGACTCTCTCAAAGGCACCGGGGAGCTGTTTTTT. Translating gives CSVGVDSLKGTGELFF.

Here the CDR3 DNA reads TGCAGCGTCGATGGAGGGCGCTCCGAGAGAGTTACGCAGTATTTT. This encodes CSVDGGRSERVTQYF. This chain uses TRBV29-1 with TRBJ2-3; TRBD2 might be the D (6 bases). V was trimmed by 6 bases and J by 8 bases, leaving 24 bases between them. The CDR3 runs to 15 residues. Germline CDR1 reads SQVTM; CDR2 reads ANQGSEA.

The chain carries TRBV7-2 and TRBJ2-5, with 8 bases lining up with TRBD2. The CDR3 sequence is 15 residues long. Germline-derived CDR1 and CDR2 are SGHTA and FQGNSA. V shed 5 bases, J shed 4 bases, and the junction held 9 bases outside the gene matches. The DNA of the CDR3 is TGTGCCAGCAGCCCCCCGGGACTAGATTTAGAGACCCAGTACTTC. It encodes CASSPPGLDLETQYF.

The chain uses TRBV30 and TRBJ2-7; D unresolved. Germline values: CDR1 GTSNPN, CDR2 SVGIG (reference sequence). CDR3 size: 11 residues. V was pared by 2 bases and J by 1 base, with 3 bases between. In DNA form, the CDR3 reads TGTGCCTGGAGTAAGTCCTACGAGCAGTACTTC. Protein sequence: CAWSKSYEQYF. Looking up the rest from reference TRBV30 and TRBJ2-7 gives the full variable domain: SQTIHQWPATLVQPVGSPLSLECTVEGTSNPNLYWYRQAAGRGLQLLFYSVGIGQISSEVPQNLSASRPQDRQFILSSKKLLLSDSGFYLCAWSKSYEQYFGPGTRLTVT.

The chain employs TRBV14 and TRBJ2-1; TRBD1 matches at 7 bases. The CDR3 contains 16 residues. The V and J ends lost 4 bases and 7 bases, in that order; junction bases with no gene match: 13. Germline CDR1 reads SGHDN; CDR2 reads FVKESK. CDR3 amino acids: CASSLIGQAYGNEQFF. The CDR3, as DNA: TGTGCCAGCAGCCTCATTGGACAGGCCTATGGGAATGAGCAGTTCTTC.

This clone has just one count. CDR3 protein: CATSQRQGVDGYTF. The DNA of the CDR3 is TGTGCCACCAGCCAACGACAGGGGGTGGATGGCTACACCTTC. The chain uses TRBV15 and TRBJ1-2, with 9 bases aligning to TRBD1. V shed 5 bases, J shed 6 bases, and the junction held 7 bases outside the gene matches. CDR1 is LNHNV and CDR2 is YYDKDF in the germline V gene (reference sequence). The length of the CDR3 is 14 residues.

The CDR3 DNA sequence: TGTGCCAGCCAAGGGGGTTTTCAGCAGACCCAGTACTTC. This codes for CASQGGFQQTQYF. The chain links TRBV6-6 to TRBJ2-5; a weak D match, TRBD1 (6 bases). Trimming shortened V by 8 bases and J by 6 bases, and 16 bases separated the two germline ends. CDR3 length: 13 amino acids. Germline CDR1 is MNHNY and CDR2 is SVGAGI (reference sequence).

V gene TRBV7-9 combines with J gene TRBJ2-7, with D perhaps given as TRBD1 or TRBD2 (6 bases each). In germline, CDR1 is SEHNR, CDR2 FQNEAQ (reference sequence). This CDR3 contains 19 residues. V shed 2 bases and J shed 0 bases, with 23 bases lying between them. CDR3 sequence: CASSLYQGGGQGLSYEQYF. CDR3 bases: TGTGCCAGCAGCTTATATCAGGGCGGAGGGCAGGGGCTCTCCTACGAGCAGTACTTC.

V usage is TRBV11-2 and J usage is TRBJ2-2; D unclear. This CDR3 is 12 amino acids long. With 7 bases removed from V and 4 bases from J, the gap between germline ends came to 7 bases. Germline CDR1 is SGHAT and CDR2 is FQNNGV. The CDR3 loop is CASNQGTGELFF. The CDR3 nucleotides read TGTGCCAGCAACCAAGGCACCGGGGAGCTGTTTTTT.

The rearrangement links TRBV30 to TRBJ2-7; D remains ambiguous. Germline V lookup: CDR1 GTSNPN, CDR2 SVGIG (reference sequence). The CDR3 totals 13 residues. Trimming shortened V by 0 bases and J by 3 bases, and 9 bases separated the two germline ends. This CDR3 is CAWSVGQVYEQYF. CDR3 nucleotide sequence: TGTGCCTGGAGTGTCGGGCAGGTCTACGAGCAGTACTTC.

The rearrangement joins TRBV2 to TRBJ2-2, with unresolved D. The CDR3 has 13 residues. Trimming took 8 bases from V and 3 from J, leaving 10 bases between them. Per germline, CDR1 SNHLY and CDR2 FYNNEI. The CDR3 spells CASVADDTGELFF. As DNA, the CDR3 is TGTGCCAGCGTAGCAGACGACACCGGGGAGCTGTTTTTT.

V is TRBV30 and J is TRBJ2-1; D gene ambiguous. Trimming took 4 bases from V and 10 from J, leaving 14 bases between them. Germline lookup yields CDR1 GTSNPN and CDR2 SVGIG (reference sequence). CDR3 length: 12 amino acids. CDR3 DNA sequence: TGTGCCTGGATGTACGTACCCAAGGAGCAGTTCTTC. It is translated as CAWMYVPKEQFF.

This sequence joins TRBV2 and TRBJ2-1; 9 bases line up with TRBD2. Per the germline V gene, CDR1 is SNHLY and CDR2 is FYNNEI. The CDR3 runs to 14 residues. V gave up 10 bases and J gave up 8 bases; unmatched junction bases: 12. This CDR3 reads CATKLAGTLDEQFF. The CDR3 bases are TGTGCCACTAAACTAGCGGGTACTTTGGATGAGCAGTTCTTC.

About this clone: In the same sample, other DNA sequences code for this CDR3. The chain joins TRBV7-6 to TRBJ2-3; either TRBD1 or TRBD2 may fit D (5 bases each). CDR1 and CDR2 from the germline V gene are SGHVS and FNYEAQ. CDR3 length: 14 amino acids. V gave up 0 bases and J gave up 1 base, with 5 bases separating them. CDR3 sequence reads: CASSLAGGTDTQYF. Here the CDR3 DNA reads TGTGCCAGCAGCTTAGCGGGGGGCACAGATACGCAGTATTTT.

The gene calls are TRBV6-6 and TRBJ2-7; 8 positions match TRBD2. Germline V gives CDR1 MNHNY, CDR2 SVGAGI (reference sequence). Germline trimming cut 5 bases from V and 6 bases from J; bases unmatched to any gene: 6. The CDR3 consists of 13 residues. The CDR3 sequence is CASSRTSSAEQYF. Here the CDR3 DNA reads TGTGCCAGCAGTAGGACTAGCTCCGCCGAGCAGTACTTC.

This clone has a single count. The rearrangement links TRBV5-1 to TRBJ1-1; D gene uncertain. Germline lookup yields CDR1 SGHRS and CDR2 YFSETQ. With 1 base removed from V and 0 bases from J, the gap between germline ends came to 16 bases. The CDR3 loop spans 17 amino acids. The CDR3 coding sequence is TGCGCCAGCAGCTTGTTTACATCCCCCGGGGTGAACACTGAAGCTTTCTTT. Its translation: CASSLFTSPGVNTEAFF.

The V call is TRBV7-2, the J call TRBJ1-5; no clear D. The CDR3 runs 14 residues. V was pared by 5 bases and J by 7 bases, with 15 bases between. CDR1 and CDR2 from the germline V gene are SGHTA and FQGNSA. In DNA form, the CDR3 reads TGTGCCAGCAGCGACCCCCTACCGGGCCAGCCCCAGCATTTT. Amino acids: CASSDPLPGQPQHF.

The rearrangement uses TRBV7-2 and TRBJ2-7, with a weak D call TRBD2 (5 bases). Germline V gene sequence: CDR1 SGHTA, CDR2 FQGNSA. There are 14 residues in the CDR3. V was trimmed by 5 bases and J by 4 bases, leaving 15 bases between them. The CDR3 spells CASSPGMAGYEQYF. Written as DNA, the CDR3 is TGTGCCAGCAGCCCGGGGATGGCGGGTTACGAGCAGTACTTC.

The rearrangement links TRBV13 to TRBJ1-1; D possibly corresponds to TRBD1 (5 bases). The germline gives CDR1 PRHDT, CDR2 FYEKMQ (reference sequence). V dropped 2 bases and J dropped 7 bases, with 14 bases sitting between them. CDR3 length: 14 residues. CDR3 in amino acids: CASSLNGKGFEAFF. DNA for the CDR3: TGTGCCAGCAGCTTAAATGGCAAGGGGTTTGAAGCTTTCTTT.

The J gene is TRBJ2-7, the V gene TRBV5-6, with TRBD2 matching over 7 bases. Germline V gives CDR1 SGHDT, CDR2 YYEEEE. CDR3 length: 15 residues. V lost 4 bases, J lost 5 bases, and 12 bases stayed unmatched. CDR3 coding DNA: TGTGCCAGCAGCCCGGATGGCGGGAGATCAAACGAGCAGTACTTC. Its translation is CASSPDGGRSNEQYF.

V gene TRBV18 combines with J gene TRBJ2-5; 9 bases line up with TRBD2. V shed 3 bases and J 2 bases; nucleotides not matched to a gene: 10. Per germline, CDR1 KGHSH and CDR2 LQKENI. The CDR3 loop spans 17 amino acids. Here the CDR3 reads CASSPSLSGSPQETQYF. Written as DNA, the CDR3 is TGTGCCAGCTCACCTTCCCTTAGCGGGAGTCCGCAAGAGACCCAGTACTTC.

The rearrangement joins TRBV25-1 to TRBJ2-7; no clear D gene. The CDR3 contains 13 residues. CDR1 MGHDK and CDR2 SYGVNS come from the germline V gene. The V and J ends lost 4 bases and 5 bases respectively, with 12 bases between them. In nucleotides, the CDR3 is TGTGCCAGCAGTGCGTCTAGTAGTCACGAGCAGTACTTC. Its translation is CASSASSSHEQYF.

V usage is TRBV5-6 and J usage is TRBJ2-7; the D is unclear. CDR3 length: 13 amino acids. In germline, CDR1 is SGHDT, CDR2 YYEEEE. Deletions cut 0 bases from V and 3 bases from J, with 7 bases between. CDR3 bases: TGTGCCAGCAGCTTGGGAGTTCACTACGAGCAGTACTTC. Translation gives CASSLGVHYEQYF.

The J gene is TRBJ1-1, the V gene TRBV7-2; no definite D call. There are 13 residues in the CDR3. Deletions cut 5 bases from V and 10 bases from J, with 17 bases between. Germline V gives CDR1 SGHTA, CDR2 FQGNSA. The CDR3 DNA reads TGTGCCAGCAGCGCCTTTTACACTTACCCAGCTTTCTTT. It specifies CASSAFYTYPAFF.